These 2 T cell receptor beta chains share one sample of origin, sequenced in a study of type 1 and type 2 diabetes patients. Amplification started from genomic DNA. A primer set of 30 forward and 13 reverse primers amplified the CDR3. MiXCR, run by TCRdb on the multiplex PCR reads, gives a single entry per CDR3 protein. The sample consists of fewer than 350,000 distinct CDR3 sequences, roughly 48% of them appearing once. Sequencing was carried out using peripheral blood mononuclear cells (PBMCs). The receptors shown here come from a young man with type 2 diabetes.

V usage is TRBV20-1 and J usage is TRBJ2-2, with 7 bases fitting TRBD2. V lost 3 bases and J lost 6; bases outside the gene matches: 16. This CDR3 is 17 amino acids long. Germline lookup yields CDR1 DFQATT and CDR2 SNEGSKA (reference sequence). CDR3 residues: CSASAPREGHGSGELFF. The CDR3 nucleotides are TGCAGTGCTAGTGCCCCGAGGGAGGGCCATGGATCCGGGGAGCTGTTTTTT.

The V gene is TRBV9, the J gene TRBJ1-1; D not certain. V was trimmed by 3 bases and J by 0 bases, leaving 9 bases between them. Germline V gives CDR1 SGDLS, CDR2 YYNGEE. The CDR3 has 14 amino acids. The CDR3 DNA sequence: TGTGCCAGCAGCGCCCGGGAAATGAACACTGAAGCTTTCTTT. Translating it yields CASSAREMNTEAFF.